This T cell receptor beta chain came from a study of cytomegalovirus exposure and HLA in healthy donors. Study details: Assignment to the Caucasian-associated ancestry cluster applied to more than 75% of the roughly 400 genotyped donors.

Study-wide results and caveats: Immune exposure was documented only through CMV serostatus. Analysis performed later found roughly 17,000 TCR beta sequences associated with HLA alleles at 0.05 false discovery rate. TCR beta V segments were, for the most part, productive about 87% or about 30% of the time in an earlier analysis.

This CDR3 has 15 residues. The V and J ends lost 5 bases and 5 bases, in that order; junction bases with no gene match: 9. Germline loops: CDR1 MNHEY, CDR2 SVGAGI. As for this clone: No antigen is known for it.

60 Vbeta and 13 Jbeta primers were used in PCR. TCRdb keeps only in-frame clones here, not all; method: immunoSEQ multiplex PCR. The sample lists some 90,000 clones; around four fifths were seen once. This TCR derives from a young man in good health and CMV-seronegative. This sequence joins TRBV6-5 and TRBJ2-5; 9 positions agree with TRBD1. The sample was PBMCs. DNA of the CDR3: TGTGCCAGCAGTAGGGAAGGGACAGGGTGGGAGACCCAGTACTTC. It is translated as CASSREGTGWETQYF.